This T cell receptor beta chain stems from a study of T cells after yellow fever vaccination. Study as a whole: Tscm, CM, EM and EMRA memory subsets were sorted by CD3, CD45RA, CCR7 and CD95. Those fractions that held only low numbers of cells were prepared using the SMART-Seq v4 Ultra Low Input RNA kit.

V shed 4 bases, J shed 1 base, and the junction held 25 bases outside the gene matches. The CDR3 spans 22 residues. The V gene's germline CDR1 is LNHDA and CDR2 SQIVND (reference sequence). 5'RACE template switching generated TCR cDNA, adding a universal primer site and UMIs. One entry per CDR3 protein results from TCRdb running MiXCR on the 5' RACE reads. The data contain about 58,000 distinct CDR3 sequences, 5.7% of them singletons. This receptor was obtained from a man aged 18 to 29 who received the YFV17D yellow fever vaccine. This sequence joins TRBV19 and TRBJ1-2, with 9 positions matching TRBD1. The sample in question was PBMCs, either bulk or a sorted T-cell subset (CD4+, CD8+, memory, or dextramer-sorted; not recorded which), obtained on the day of the yellow fever booster vaccination. The CDR3 DNA reads as TGTGCCAGTAGTACCCTATCCGTCATTCCGGGACAGGGTTTGGAGGGTAACTATGGCTACACCTTC. Residues: CASSTLSVIPGQGLEGNYGYTF.